This TCR beta chain was identified during a study of tumor and adjacent non-tumor tissue in lung cancer. About the study: Stage I to III disease affected 10 men and 5 women aged about 31 to 80. Whole-study findings and limits: Higher tumor TCR diversity was associated with shorter survival.

This sample's RNA came from whole unsorted tissue. The normal lung tissue was taken more than 3 cm from the tumor edge. Newly diagnosed lung cancer patients had thoracic surgery in China, August–November 2014, without prior chemotherapy. Comment on this clonotype: Its matching antigen is unknown. The junction does not match germline at one end; this may be a read error.

Germline CDR1 and CDR2: SQVTM and ANQGSEA. The CDR3 is made up of 15 amino acids. Three rounds of nested PCR, following a modified ARM-PCR protocol, produced the TCRbeta library. TCRdb re-called the multiplex PCR reads through MiXCR, storing one row per CDR3 protein. The sample records around 74,000 distinct CDR3 sequences, about two thirds being singletons. This receptor was identified in a woman between 50 and 59 years old with non-small cell lung cancer. The J gene is TRBJ2-1, the V gene TRBV29-1, with D possibly being TRBD1 (5 bases). Sequenced material: distant non-tumor lung tissue. The chain's CDR3 is CSAAAVRTLSNEQFF. The CDR3 DNA reads as TGCAGCGCTGCAGCCGTGCGGACATTAAGCAATGAACAGTTCTTC.